This T cell receptor beta chain was identified during a study of Ad26.COV2.S vaccination and SARS-CoV-2 variants. Points from the study as a whole: Compared with placebo recipients, vaccine recipients had higher spike-specific TCR breadth.

The data were produced by immunoSEQ multiplex PCR, yet TCRdb's version contains in-frame clones alone and is incomplete. The sample consists of about 250,000 clones, approximately 89% of them appearing once. Specified treatment: some 20 received Ad26.COV2.S at low or high dose, single or two shots; several received placebo; per-sample allocation not given. Specimen acquisition occurred on day 63 following the initial vaccine or placebo injection. A remark on this clone: Its specificity is not known.

Source: peripheral blood, taken in a trial of Ad26.COV2.S vaccine versus placebo. The TCR comes from a person between 18 and 65 years old who received the Ad26.COV2.S COVID-19 vaccine or a placebo.

CDR3 in DNA: TGTGCCAGCAGCACTGGGACAGGGGCAGGCACAGATACGCAGTATTTT. Translating it yields CASSTGTGAGTDTQYF. The chain is built from TRBV7-9 and TRBJ2-3; TRBD1 aligns across 10 bases. This CDR3 has 16 residues. The V gene's germline CDR1 is SEHNR and CDR2 FQNEAQ (reference sequence). The V segment lost 5 bases and the J segment 1 base; nucleotides outside the gene matches: 6.